Listed below are T cell receptor beta chains from one sample, sequenced in a study of cytomegalovirus exposure and HLA in healthy donors. Some clones are missing from TCRdb's copy, which holds only in-frame ones; the method was immunoSEQ multiplex PCR. The data show 120,000 or so clones, with roughly 90% seen just once and about 2% held by the top ten. Sequenced material: PBMCs. The source of these receptors is a woman in her late teens or twenties in good health and CMV-seronegative. The CDR3 runs from the conserved cysteine through the conserved F or W. A D gene is named only where the DNA matches it firmly. Only some rows state a clone size, as once, few, many or a class for expanded clones.

d_gene	abundance	j_gene	v_gene	CDR3aa	CDR3nt
TRBD2	NA	TRBJ2-1	TRBV5-1	CASSPTSGTNEQFF	TGCGCCAGCAGCCCGACTAGCGGGACCAATGAGCAGTTCTTC
NA	NA	TRBJ1-2	TRBV14	CASSQVANYGYTF	TGTGCCAGCAGCCAAGTCGCTAACTATGGCTACACCTTC
TRBD2	NA	TRBJ2-3	TRBV18	CASSPGSGSTDTQYF	TGTGCCAGCTCACCCGGTAGCGGGAGCACAGATACGCAGTATTTT
NA	NA	TRBJ1-5	TRBV19	CASSIDYQPQHF	TGTGCCAGTAGTATCGACTATCAGCCCCAGCATTTT
NA	NA	TRBJ1-2	TRBV19	CASSVNLQGPHGYTF	TGTGCCAGTAGTGTTAATCTTCAGGGTCCCCATGGCTACACCTTC
TRBD1	NA	TRBJ1-4	TRBV28	CASSLSGQANEKLFF	TGTGCCAGCAGTTTATCCGGACAGGCTAATGAAAAACTGTTTTTT
TRBD1	NA	TRBJ2-1	TRBV28	CASSLGTGGEFF	TGTGCCAGCAGTTTAGGGACAGGGGGCGAGTTCTTC
TRBD1	NA	TRBJ1-2	TRBV5-1	CASSSGQAARVNYGYTF	TGCGCCAGCAGCTCAGGACAGGCTGCGAGGGTGAACTATGGCTACACCTTC
NA	NA	TRBJ1-3	TRBV2	CASSEAGGSGNTIYF	TGTGCCAGCAGTGAAGCGGGGGGGTCCGGAAACACCATATATTTT
NA	NA	TRBJ1-5	TRBV7-9	CASSLVDQPQHF	TGTGCCAGCAGCTTAGTAGATCAGCCCCAGCATTTT
NA	few	TRBJ1-2	TRBV13	CASGQGRGYGYTF	TGTGCCAGCGGGCAGGGTAGAGGCTATGGCTACACCTTC
NA	once	TRBJ1-1	TRBV10-2	CASSETEMNTEAFF	TGCGCCAGCAGTGAGACAGAGATGAACACTGAAGCTTTCTTT
TRBD1	NA	TRBJ2-7	TRBV7-6	CASGTGDFEQYF	TGTGCCAGCGGGACAGGTGACTTCGAGCAGTACTTC
TRBD1	NA	TRBJ1-5	TRBV19	CASREDRGRLNQPQHF	TGTGCCAGTAGGGAGGACAGGGGACGCCTCAATCAGCCCCAGCATTTT
NA	NA	TRBJ1-5	TRBV27	CASSSAIQGNQPQHF	TGTGCCAGCAGTTCGGCGATACAGGGTAATCAGCCCCAGCATTTT
TRBD2	NA	TRBJ2-1	TRBV10-1	CASSDGGSYEQFF	TGCGCCAGCAGTGACGGCGGGAGCTATGAGCAGTTCTTC
TRBD2	NA	TRBJ2-7	TRBV14	CASSQATSDAYEQYF	TGTGCCAGCAGCCAGGCAACTAGCGATGCCTACGAGCAGTACTTC
NA	NA	TRBJ1-1	TRBV30	CAWSQVNTEAFF	TGTGCCTGGAGCCAGGTGAACACTGAAGCTTTCTTT